A single TCR beta chain is shown here with its context. This specimen belongs to a study of blood T cell repertoires in COVID-19. Study context: The United States, Italy and Spain were the sources of the acute and convalescent COVID-19 samples. PBMCs, B-cell-depleted T cells, or T cells provided the cDNA or gDNA that made up the material.

CDR3 length equals 14 residues. Germline values: CDR1 SGHRS, CDR2 YFSETQ. V dropped 6 bases and J dropped 6; count of bases not matched to a gene: 7. Assay used: immunoSEQ multiplex PCR; TCRdb lists only in-frame clones, some missing. This sample has approximately 110,000 clones; over 70% occur once, and the top ten carry 0.7% to 0.85%. The chain links TRBV5-1 to TRBJ1-4, with TRBD1 identical over 8 bases. The sample taken for sequencing was peripheral blood. The receptor's source is a woman aged 70-85 years with acute or convalescent COVID-19. CDR3 in amino acids: CASTRQGLDEKLFF. CDR3 DNA sequence: TGCGCCAGCACTCGACAGGGGCTTGATGAAAAACTGTTTTTT.